A selection of T cell receptor beta chains follows, all from one sample in a study of beta chain features in type 1 diabetes. Sequenced by immunoSEQ multiplex PCR; TCRdb stores in-frame clones only, minus some. The sample shows hundreds of thousands of clones, about 32% of them seen only once. The sequencing sample was made of naive CD4+ T cells from blood. Receptors originate from a young man in good health. The CDR3 runs from the conserved cysteine through the conserved F or W. The D gene is left open where the match is weak. Size values are once, few and many counts, or a class for expanded clones, and some rows have none.

TRBJ1-2 | TRBV27 | TRBD1 | . | CASSLFSGTGFYGYTF | TGTGCCAGCAGTTTATTTTCTGGGACAGGCTTCTATGGCTACACCTTC
TRBJ1-2 | TRBV7-2 | TRBD1 | few | CASSSDRGSYYGYTF | TGTGCCAGCAGCTCGGACAGGGGGTCCTACTATGGCTACACCTTC
TRBJ2-2 | TRBV7-9 | . | . | CASSLLRVGTGELFF | TGTGCCAGCAGCTTATTGAGAGTCGGGACCGGGGAGCTGTTTTTT
TRBJ2-3 | TRBV5-1 | . | . | CASTLDGTDTQYF | TGCGCCAGCACCCTGGACGGGACAGATACGCAGTATTTT
TRBJ1-1 | TRBV5-4 | TRBD1 | . | CASSPNRGLTEAFF | TGTGCCAGCAGCCCGAACAGGGGGCTTACTGAAGCTTTCTTT
TRBJ2-3 | TRBV15 | . | few | CATSITGQRTDTQYF | TGTGCCACCAGCATTACGGGGCAGCGGACAGATACGCAGTATTTT
TRBJ2-5 | TRBV29-1 | . | . | CSAEDGQETQYF | TGCAGCGCCGAGGACGGCCAAGAGACCCAGTACTTC
TRBJ2-3 | TRBV29-1 | TRBD2 | few | CSAGLAGGYTQYF | TGCAGCGCGGGGCTAGCGGGAGGCTATACGCAGTATTTT
TRBJ2-7 | TRBV27 | . | . | CASSLSLRVYYEQYF | TGTGCCAGCAGTTTATCACTACGGGTCTACTACGAGCAGTACTTC
TRBJ2-3 | TRBV4-2 | TRBD2 | few | CASSQQTSGRLTDTQYF | TGTGCCAGCAGCCAACAAACTAGCGGGAGGCTCACAGATACGCAGTATTTT
TRBJ1-1 | TRBV6-5 | . | . | CASSYGGTETEAFF | TGTGCCAGCAGTTACGGGGGAACGGAAACTGAAGCTTTCTTT
TRBJ2-7 | TRBV7-2 | . | . | CASSLASGLSYEQYF | TGTGCCAGCAGCTTAGCGAGCGGGCTCTCCTACGAGCAGTACTTC
TRBJ2-7 | TRBV9 | TRBD1 | . | CASSATGTGREQYF | TGTGCCAGCAGCGCCACTGGGACAGGGAGGGAGCAGTACTTC
TRBJ2-5 | TRBV15 | TRBD1 | . | CATSAGTGGGETQYF | TGTGCCACCAGCGCAGGGACAGGGGGTGGAGAGACCCAGTACTTC
TRBJ1-5 | TRBV29-1 | . | . | CSVGQTSGQPQHF | TGCAGCGTTGGGCAGACTAGCGGTCAGCCCCAGCATTTT
TRBJ2-7 | TRBV6-6 | TRBD2 | few | CASRGGSDSSYEQYF | TGTGCCAGCAGGGGGGGGAGTGACAGCTCCTACGAGCAGTACTTC
TRBJ2-6 | TRBV4-1 | . | . | CASSSRSSGANVLTF | TGCGCCAGCAGCTCCCGGAGCTCTGGGGCCAACGTCCTGACTTTC
TRBJ2-1 | TRBV18 | TRBD2 | few | CASSLLAGAYNEQFF | TGTGCCAGCTCATTACTAGCGGGAGCGTACAATGAGCAGTTCTTC
TRBJ2-5 | TRBV7-2 | . | few | CASSGARKTQYF | TGTGCCAGCAGCGGAGCTCGGAAGACCCAGTACTTC
TRBJ2-7 | TRBV29-1 | . | few | CSVAKRPPYEQYF | TGCAGCGTTGCTAAGCGCCCACCTTACGAGCAGTACTTC
TRBJ1-1 | TRBV18 | . | . | CASSGVQGNTEAFF | TGTGCCAGCTCAGGGGTCCAGGGAAACACTGAAGCTTTCTTT
TRBJ2-1 | TRBV7-8 | . | . | CASRSSLATGANEQFF | TGTGCCAGCAGATCTAGTCTCGCGACAGGCGCCAATGAGCAGTTCTTC
TRBJ2-5 | TRBV25-1 | TRBD1 | few | CASSEPPGQQETQYF | TGTGCCAGCAGTGAACCGCCGGGACAGCAAGAGACCCAGTACTTC
TRBJ2-2 | TRBV5-1 | . | few | CASSLVAGRTGELFF | TGCGCCAGCAGCTTGGTAGCAGGGAGGACCGGGGAGCTGTTTTTT
TRBJ2-5 | TRBV21-1 | . | . | CASSKGQGGQTQYF | TGTGCCAGCAGCAAAGGACAGGGTGGGCAGACCCAGTACTTC
TRBJ2-7 | TRBV4-1 | TRBD1 | . | CASSQGQGSYEQYF | TGCGCCAGCAGCCAAGGACAGGGGTCCTACGAGCAGTACTTC
TRBJ2-1 | TRBV5-4 | TRBD2 | . | CASIAEAGGPLAYNEQFF | TGTGCCAGCATCGCAGAAGCGGGAGGGCCTTTAGCCTACAATGAGCAGTTCTTC
TRBJ2-7 | TRBV25-1 | . | few | CASSDDADRSYEQYF | TGTGCCAGCAGTGATGATGCGGATAGGTCCTACGAGCAGTACTTC
TRBJ2-7 | TRBV28 | TRBD2 | . | CASSSGLAGSRRQYF | TGTGCCAGCAGTTCTGGACTAGCGGGATCTAGGCGGCAGTACTTC
TRBJ2-1 | TRBV7-9 | . | . | CASSYKGGMRNEQFF | TGTGCCAGCAGCTATAAAGGGGGGATGAGGAATGAGCAGTTCTTC
TRBJ2-5 | TRBV30 | . | . | CAWSGLRGPQETQYF | TGTGCCTGGAGTGGGCTTCGGGGCCCCCAAGAGACCCAGTACTTC
TRBJ2-5 | TRBV9 | TRBD1 | few | CASSVGTGGYQETQYF | TGTGCCAGCAGCGTAGGGACAGGGGGCTACCAAGAGACCCAGTACTTC
TRBJ2-5 | TRBV2 | . | . | CASNFWAEETQYF | TGTGCCAGCAACTTTTGGGCCGAAGAGACCCAGTACTTC
TRBJ2-5 | TRBV15 | . | . | CATSRVRQTKETQYF | TGTGCCACCAGCAGAGTTCGACAGACGAAAGAGACCCAGTACTTC
TRBJ2-7 | TRBV7-2 | . | . | CASSSLSYEQYF | TGTGCCAGCAGCTCCCTCAGCTACGAGCAGTACTTC
TRBJ2-5 | TRBV5-4 | . | . | CASSFGATQTQYF | TGTGCCAGCAGCTTTGGAGCCACGCAGACCCAGTACTTC
TRBJ2-3 | TRBV4-3 | . | few | CASSQEAHTDTQYF | TGCGCCAGCAGCCAAGAGGCTCACACAGATACGCAGTATTTT
TRBJ2-5 | TRBV29-1 | . | few | CSVGDYQETQYF | TGCAGCGTTGGGGACTACCAAGAGACCCAGTACTTC
TRBJ1-1 | TRBV7-2 | . | . | CASSLAAGRNTEAFF | TGTGCCAGCAGCTTAGCAGCAGGGAGGAACACTGAAGCTTTCTTT
TRBJ2-3 | TRBV25-1 | . | . | CASSELGAITQYF | TGTGCCAGCAGTGAATTAGGCGCAATAACGCAGTATTTT
TRBJ2-7 | TRBV25-1 | . | . | CASKAMSYEQYF | TGTGCCAGCAAGGCAATGTCCTACGAGCAGTACTTC
TRBJ2-5 | TRBV30 | . | . | CAWEPTDRFQETQYF | TGTGCCTGGGAACCAACTGACAGGTTCCAAGAGACCCAGTACTTC
TRBJ2-7 | TRBV7-9 | TRBD1 | few | CASSTAGGEQYF | TGTGCCAGCAGCACCGCAGGGGGCGAGCAGTACTTC
TRBJ2-1 | TRBV4-2 | TRBD2 | few | CASSQVAGGSYNEQFF | TGTGCCAGCAGCCAGGTAGCGGGGGGCTCCTACAATGAGCAGTTCTTC
TRBJ2-7 | TRBV28 | . | . | CASRLSYEQYF | TGTGCCAGCAGACTTTCCTACGAGCAGTACTTC
TRBJ2-2 | TRBV29-1 | TRBD2 | few | CSTGGGPGELFF | TGCAGCACCGGCGGGGGGCCCGGGGAGCTGTTTTTT
TRBJ2-1 | TRBV5-8 | TRBD2 | . | CASRWEGNEQFF | TGTGCCAGCAGATGGGAGGGAAATGAGCAGTTCTTC
TRBJ2-5 | TRBV2 | TRBD1 | few | CASSGQGLQTQYF | TGTGCCAGCAGTGGACAGGGGTTACAGACCCAGTACTTC
TRBJ2-7 | TRBV5-6 | . | . | CASSLGFYEQYF | TGTGCCAGCAGCTTGGGCTTCTACGAGCAGTACTTC
TRBJ1-2 | TRBV30 | . | few | CAWTHDGGAYGYTF | TGTGCCTGGACCCACGACGGGGGCGCCTATGGCTACACCTTC